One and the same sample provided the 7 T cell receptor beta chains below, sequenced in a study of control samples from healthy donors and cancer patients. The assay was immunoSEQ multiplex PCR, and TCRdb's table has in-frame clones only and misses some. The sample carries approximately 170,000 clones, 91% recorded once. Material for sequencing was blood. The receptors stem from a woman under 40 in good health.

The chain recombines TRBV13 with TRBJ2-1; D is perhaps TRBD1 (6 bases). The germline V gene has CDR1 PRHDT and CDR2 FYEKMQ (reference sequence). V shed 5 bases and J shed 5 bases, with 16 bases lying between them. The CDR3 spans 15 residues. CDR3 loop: CASSTRDKGDNEQFF. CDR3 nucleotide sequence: TGTGCCAGCAGCACCCGGGACAAGGGGGACAATGAGCAGTTCTTC.

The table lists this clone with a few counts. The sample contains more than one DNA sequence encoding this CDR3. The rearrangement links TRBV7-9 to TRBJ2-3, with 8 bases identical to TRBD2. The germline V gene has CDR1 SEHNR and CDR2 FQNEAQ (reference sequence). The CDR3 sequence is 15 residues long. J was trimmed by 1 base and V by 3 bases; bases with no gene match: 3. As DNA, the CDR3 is TGTGCCAGCAGCTTGGGTAGCGGGGGCACAGATACGCAGTATTTT. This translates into CASSLGSGGTDTQYF.

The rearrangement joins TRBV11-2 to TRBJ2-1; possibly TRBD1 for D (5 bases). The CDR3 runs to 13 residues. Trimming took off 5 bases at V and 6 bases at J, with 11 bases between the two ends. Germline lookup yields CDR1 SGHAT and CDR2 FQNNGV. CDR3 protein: CASSPQVSNEQFF. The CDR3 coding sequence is TGTGCCAGCAGCCCACAGGTTTCCAATGAGCAGTTCTTC. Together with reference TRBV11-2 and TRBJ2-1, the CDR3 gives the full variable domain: EAGVAQSPRYKIIEKRQSVAFWCNPISGHATLYWYQQILGQGPKLLIQFQNNGVVDDSQLPKDRFSAERLKGVDSTLKIQPAKLEDSAVYLCASSPQVSNEQFFGPGTRLTVL.

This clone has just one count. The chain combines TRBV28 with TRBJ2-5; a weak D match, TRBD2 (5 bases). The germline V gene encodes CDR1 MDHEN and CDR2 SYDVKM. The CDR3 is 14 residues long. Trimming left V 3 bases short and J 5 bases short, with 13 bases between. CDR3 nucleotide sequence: TGTGCCAGCAGTTTCGTGGGAGTAAGGGAGACCCAGTACTTC. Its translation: CASSFVGVRETQYF.

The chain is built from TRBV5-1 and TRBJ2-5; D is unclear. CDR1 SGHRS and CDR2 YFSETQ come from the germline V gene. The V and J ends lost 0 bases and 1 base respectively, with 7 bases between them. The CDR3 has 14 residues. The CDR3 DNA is TGCGCCAGCAGCTTGGGTGCCTCCCAAGAGACCCAGTACTTC. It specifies CASSLGASQETQYF.

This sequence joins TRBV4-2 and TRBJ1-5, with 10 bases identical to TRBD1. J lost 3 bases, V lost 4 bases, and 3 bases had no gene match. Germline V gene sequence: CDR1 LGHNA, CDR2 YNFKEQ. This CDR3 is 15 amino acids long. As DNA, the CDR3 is TGTGCCAGCAGCCCCGGGACAGGGGACAATCAGCCCCAGCATTTT. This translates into CASSPGTGDNQPQHF.

The CDR3 reads CASVSTSGGYNEQFF. CDR3 in DNA: TGCGCCAGCGTATCTACTAGCGGGGGTTACAATGAGCAGTTCTTC. The chain is built from TRBV5-1 and TRBJ2-1, with 11 bases that match TRBD2. Germline V gene sequence: CDR1 SGHRS, CDR2 YFSETQ. The length of the CDR3 is 15 residues. J gave up 4 bases and V 7 bases, and 7 bases lay outside the gene matches.